The present TCR beta chain was sequenced within a study of T cell changes during pregnancy in multiple sclerosis. Sequenced by immunoSEQ multiplex PCR; TCRdb stores in-frame clones only, minus some. Altogether about 56,000 clones are present, just over 90% being singletons, with the ten largest covering roughly 0.19%. The length of the CDR3 is 11 residues. Germline V gene lookup returns CDR1 MGHDK and CDR2 SYGVNS. Deletions cut 3 bases from V and 8 bases from J, with 7 bases between. Sequencing used CD4+ T cells from peripheral blood mononuclear cells, obtained in the second trimester of pregnancy. This chain joins TRBV25-1 and TRBJ1-2, with D unresolved. The sequence came from a female donor with multiple sclerosis, enrolled in a pregnancy study. CDR3 nucleotides: TGTGCCAGCAGTGAGGTGGGCGGCTACACCTTC. Protein sequence: CASSEVGGYTF.